The entry below gives a single T cell receptor (beta chain) sequence along with its context. The antigen it binds to is not known. Within one base of it there is no much larger clone, and no base qualities were kept. This entry is derived from a study of memory CD4+ T cells and cytomegalovirus serostatus (dated by TCRdb to the late 2010s). With regard to the full study: The cohort included around 33 healthy adults from Belgium, of whom 9 were CMV seropositive and roughly 25 were CMV seronegative. To replicate a published TCR-based CMV serostatus classifier, the researchers sequenced the CD4+ memory TCRbeta repertoires of a Belgian cohort whose cytomegalovirus serostatus was known.

Single viable CD3+CD4+CD8-CD45RO+ cells were sorted as memory CD4+ T cells on a FACSAria II. CMV serostatus was determined using a Roche Elecsys assay that detects serum IgG against CMV pp150, pp28, p38 and p52. Following thawing, total CD4+ T cells were enriched through positive selection using CD4 magnetic microbeads. The samples came from a different study that was designed specifically to examine the CD4+ T cell memory repertoire. Following standard operating procedures, peripheral blood mononuclear cells were isolated and cryopreserved, while serum was kept at -80 degrees C. CD3-PerCP (BW264/56), CD4-APC (RPA-T4), CD45RO-PE (UCHT1) and CD8-Pacific Orange (3B5) antibodies were used for staining, and non-viable cells were excluded with Sytox blue. Deletion took 0 bases off V and 7 bases off J, with a span of 12 bases between the germline ends. CDR1 and CDR2, looked up from the germline V gene, are SGHNT and YENEEA. The CDR3 sequence holds 14 residues, the cysteine and phenylalanine included. Only CDR3 DNA is held: 42 bases, read in frame from base 1.

Broader findings and caveats from the paper: Only CD4+CD45RO+ memory cells were sequenced, unlike the original study, which covered naive and memory CD4+ and CD8+ populations. The results were read as suggesting that the CMV-associated TCR signature is, for the most part, present in the CD4+ memory repertoire. Of under 200 previously reported CMV-associated TCRbeta sequences, approximately 70 appeared in the CD4+ memory repertoires, each in one to five individuals. On the Belgian cohort, the classifier built on the original framework reached a median bootstrapped AUC of about 0.95, with a 95% CI of 0.76-1.00. For CMV serostatus prediction, a median bootstrapped AUC of 0.95 was reached with the original framework, and a median bootstrapped AUC of approximately 0.9 was reached with a US-trained random forest.

The Quick-DNA Microprep Kit was used to extract genomic DNA from the sorted cells. Amplification of TCRbeta DNA was done with the immunoSEQ hsTCRbeta kit, following the protocol from the manufacturer. TCRbeta libraries were sequenced on an Illumina MiSeq instrument. Concerning the study's data processing: Following removal of out-of-frame sequences, around 2,300,000 distinct TCRbeta sequences were retained, with an average of around 70,000 per individual. Each individual was scored according to the count of over 150 previously reported CMV-associated TCRbeta sequences and the total productive distinct TCRbeta count. A beta-binomial model was reimplemented in Python, and scikit-learn random forests with default parameters were trained on US cohort data. Classifier performance on the Belgian cohort was summarized as median AUC with percentile confidence intervals calculated over 10,000 bootstrap iterations. What TCRdb holds here is the immuneACCESS table cut down to in-frame rearrangements. Part of the clones is not present; checked against another copy, under half of the missing clones reflect an unresolved V gene, and the others are unexplained. The V and J calls and clone size are taken from that table; D and trimming were inferred from the DNA. Recorded for this sample are about 56,000 clones; 82% of them occurred a single time. The top ten clones comprise approximately 0.43% of the sample.

This sequence originates from an adult in good health and CMV-seronegative. The sequenced sample consisted of memory CD4+ T cells from blood. Here the chain combines TRBV11-3 and TRBJ2-5; a tentative D match to TRBD2 spans 5 bases. CDR3 reads: CASSLEPTSGTQYF. The nucleotides are TGTGCCAGCAGCTTAGAACCCACTAGTGGGACCCAGTACTTC.